The source of this T cell receptor beta chain is a study of beta chain features in type 1 diabetes. Germline loops: CDR1 SNHLY, CDR2 FYNNEI. The CDR3 contains 13 residues. Notes on this clone: Its antigen remains unknown. The junction departs from the called germline gene at one end, perhaps through a read error.

Regarding the study as a whole: Patients with Type 1 diabetes showed moderately but significantly shorter TCRB CDR3s in all four CD4+ subsets.

Since all of the isolated RNA was reverse transcribed, expressed TCRB transcripts were what got sequenced. Method: immunoSEQ multiplex PCR; TCRdb's copy keeps in-frame clones and lacks some. The table records about 160,000 clones, almost 8% of them present only once. The TCR was taken from a man between 18 and 29 years old with type 1 diabetes. The sample comprised central memory CD4+ T cells from blood. The V and J genes are TRBV2 and TRBJ2-7; 7 nucleotides align to TRBD1. The CDR3 loop reads CASSERNRGRPSF. The DNA of the CDR3 is TGTGCCAGCAGTGAAAGGAACAGGGGACGACCATCCTTC.